Sequencing of this T cell receptor beta chain was carried out in a study of blood T cells in healthy people across ages. Notes on the study in general: Naive T cell percentage showed a strong correlation with the diversity of TCR beta.

Primed by a sample-barcoded 5' primer and a J-beta primer mix, a second PCR proceeded for about 7 to 11 cycles. Researchers report that a template-switch adaptor with 12 random nucleotides tagged each cDNA molecule. TCRdb called the 5' RACE reads again in MiXCR, with one record for every CDR3 protein. The sample lists roughly 800,000 distinct CDR3 sequences; around 25% were seen once. The V gene's germline CDR1 is MNHEY and CDR2 SMNVEV (reference sequence). V shed 0 bases and J shed 6 bases, with 8 bases lying between them. The CDR3 runs 13 residues. Each sample had at least 6 million PBMCs isolated. As concerns this clonotype: Its specificity is unknown.

The same data also contributed to another study, on T cells of mothers and their children. In that study: Over 8 million TCR beta CDR3 reads were obtained from each mother, and about 2.9 million from each child.

The specimen sequenced was blood. This receptor was identified in a boy between 10 and 17 years old in good health. The chain combines TRBV27 with TRBJ1-1; D not resolved. The CDR3 loop is CASSLSGYAEAFF. The CDR3 DNA reads as TGTGCCAGCAGTTTATCGGGGTATGCTGAAGCTTTCTTT.